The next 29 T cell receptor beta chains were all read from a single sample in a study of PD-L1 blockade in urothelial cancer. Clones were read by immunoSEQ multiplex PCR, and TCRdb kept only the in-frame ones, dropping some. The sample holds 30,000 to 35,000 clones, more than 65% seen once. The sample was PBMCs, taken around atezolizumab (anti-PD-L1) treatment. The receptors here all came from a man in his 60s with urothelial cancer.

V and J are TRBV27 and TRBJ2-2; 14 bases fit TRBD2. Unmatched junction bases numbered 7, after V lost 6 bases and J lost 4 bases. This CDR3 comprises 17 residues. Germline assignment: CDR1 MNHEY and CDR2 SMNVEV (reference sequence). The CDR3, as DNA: TGTGCCAGCAGAGGACTAGCGGGAGGTGTGTTCACCGGGGAGCTGTTTTTT. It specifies CASRGLAGGVFTGELFF.

The CDR3 protein is CASLPTAGQETQYF. The CDR3, as DNA: TGTGCCAGCCTCCCCACGGCGGGTCAAGAGACCCAGTACTTC. The rearrangement uses TRBV2 and TRBJ2-5; a weak D match, TRBD2 (5 bases). Germline V CDR1 and CDR2: SNHLY, FYNNEI. The V gene lost 8 bases and the J gene lost 2 bases, with 15 bases spanning the gap. This CDR3 contains 14 residues.

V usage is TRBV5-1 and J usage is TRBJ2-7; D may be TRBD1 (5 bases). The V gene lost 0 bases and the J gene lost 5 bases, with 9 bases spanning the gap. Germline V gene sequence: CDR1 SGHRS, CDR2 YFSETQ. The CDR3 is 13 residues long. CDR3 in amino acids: CASSLEGRNEQYF. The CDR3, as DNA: TGCGCCAGCAGCTTGGAGGGGCGAAACGAGCAGTACTTC. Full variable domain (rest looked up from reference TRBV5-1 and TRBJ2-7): KAGVTQTPRYLIKTRGQQVTLSCSPISGHRSVSWYQQTPGQGLQFLFEYFSETQRNKGNFPGRFSGRQFSNSRSEMNVSTLELGDSALYLCASSLEGRNEQYFGPGTRLTVT.

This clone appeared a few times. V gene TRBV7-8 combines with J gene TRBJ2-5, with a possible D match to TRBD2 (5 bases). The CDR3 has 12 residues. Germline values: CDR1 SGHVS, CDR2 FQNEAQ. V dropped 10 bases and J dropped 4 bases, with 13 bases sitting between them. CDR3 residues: CATKRGLETQYF. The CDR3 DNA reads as TGTGCCACAAAGAGAGGGTTAGAGACCCAGTACTTC. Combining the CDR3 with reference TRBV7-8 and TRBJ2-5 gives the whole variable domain GAGVSQSPRYKVAKRGQDVALRCDPISGHVSLFWYQQALGQGPEFLTYFQNEAQLDKSGLPSDRFFAERPEGSVSTLKIQRTQQEDSAVYLCATKRGLETQYFGPGTRLLVL.

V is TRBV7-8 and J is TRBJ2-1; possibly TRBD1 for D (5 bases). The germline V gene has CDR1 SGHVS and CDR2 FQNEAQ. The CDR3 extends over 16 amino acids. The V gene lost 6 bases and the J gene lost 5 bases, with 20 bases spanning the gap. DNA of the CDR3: TGTGCCAGCAGTCGCAGGGTCCTAGTGTATCACAATGAGCAGTTCTTC. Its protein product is CASSRRVLVYHNEQFF.

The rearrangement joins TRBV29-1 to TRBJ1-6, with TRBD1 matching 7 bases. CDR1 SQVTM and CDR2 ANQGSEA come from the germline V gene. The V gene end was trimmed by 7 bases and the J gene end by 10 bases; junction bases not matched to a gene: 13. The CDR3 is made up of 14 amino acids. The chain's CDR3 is CSAGRRDSYSPLHF. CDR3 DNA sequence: TGCAGCGCCGGGCGGAGGGACAGTTACTCACCCCTCCACTTT.

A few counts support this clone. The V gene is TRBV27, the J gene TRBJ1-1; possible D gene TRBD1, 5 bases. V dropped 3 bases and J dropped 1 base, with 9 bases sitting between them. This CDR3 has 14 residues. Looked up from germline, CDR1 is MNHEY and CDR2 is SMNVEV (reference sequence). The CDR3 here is CASSFSDKNTEAFF. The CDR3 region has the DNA TGTGCCAGCAGTTTCTCGGACAAGAACACTGAAGCTTTCTTT.

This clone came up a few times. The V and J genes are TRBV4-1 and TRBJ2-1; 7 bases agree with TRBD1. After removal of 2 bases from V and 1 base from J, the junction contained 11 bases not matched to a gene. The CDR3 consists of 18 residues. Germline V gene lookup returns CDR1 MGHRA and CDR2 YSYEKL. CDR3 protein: CASSQLRAGTASYNEQFF. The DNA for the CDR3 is TGCGCCAGCAGCCAACTAAGAGCCGGGACAGCTTCCTACAATGAGCAGTTCTTC.

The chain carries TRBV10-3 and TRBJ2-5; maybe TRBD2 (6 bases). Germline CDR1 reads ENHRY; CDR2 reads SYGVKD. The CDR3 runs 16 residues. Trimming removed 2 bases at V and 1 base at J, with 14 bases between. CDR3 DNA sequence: TGTGCCATCAGTGAGAGCTTCAGGACTACCCAAGAGACCCAGTACTTC. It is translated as CAISESFRTTQETQYF.

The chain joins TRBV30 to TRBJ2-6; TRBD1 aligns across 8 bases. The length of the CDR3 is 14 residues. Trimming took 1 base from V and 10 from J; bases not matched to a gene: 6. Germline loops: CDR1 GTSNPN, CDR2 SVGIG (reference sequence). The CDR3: CAWSDPGQVNVLTF. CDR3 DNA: TGTGCCTGGAGTGACCCGGGACAGGTAAACGTCCTGACTTTC.

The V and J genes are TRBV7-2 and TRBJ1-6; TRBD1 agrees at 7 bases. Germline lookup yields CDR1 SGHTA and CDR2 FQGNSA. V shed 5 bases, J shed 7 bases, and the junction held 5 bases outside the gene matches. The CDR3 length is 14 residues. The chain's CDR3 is CASSTGTANSPLHF. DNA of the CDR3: TGTGCCAGCAGCACTGGGACAGCCAATTCACCCCTCCACTTT.

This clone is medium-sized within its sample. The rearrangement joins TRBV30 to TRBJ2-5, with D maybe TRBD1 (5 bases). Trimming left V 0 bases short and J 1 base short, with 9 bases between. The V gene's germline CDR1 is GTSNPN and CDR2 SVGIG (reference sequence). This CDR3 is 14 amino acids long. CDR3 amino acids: CAWSVHTGQETQYF. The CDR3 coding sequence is TGTGCCTGGAGTGTACATACAGGCCAAGAGACCCAGTACTTC.

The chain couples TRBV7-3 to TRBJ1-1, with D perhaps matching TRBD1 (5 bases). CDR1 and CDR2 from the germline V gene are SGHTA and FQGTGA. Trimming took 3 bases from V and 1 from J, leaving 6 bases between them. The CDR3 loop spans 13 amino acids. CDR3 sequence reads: CASSFQGNTEAFF. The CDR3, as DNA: TGTGCCAGCAGCTTCCAGGGGAACACTGAAGCTTTCTTT.

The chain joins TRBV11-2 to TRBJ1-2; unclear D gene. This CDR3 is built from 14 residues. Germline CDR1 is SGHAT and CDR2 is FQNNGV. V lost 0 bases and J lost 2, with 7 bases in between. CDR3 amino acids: CASSLDLRNYGYTF. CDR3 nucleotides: TGTGCCAGCAGCTTAGACCTGCGGAACTATGGCTACACCTTC.

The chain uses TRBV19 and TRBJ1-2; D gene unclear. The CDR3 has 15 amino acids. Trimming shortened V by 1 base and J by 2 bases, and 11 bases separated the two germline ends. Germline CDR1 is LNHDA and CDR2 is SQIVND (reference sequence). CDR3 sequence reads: CASSIGGFGNYGYTF. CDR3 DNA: TGTGCCAGTAGTATAGGAGGTTTTGGGAACTATGGCTACACCTTC.

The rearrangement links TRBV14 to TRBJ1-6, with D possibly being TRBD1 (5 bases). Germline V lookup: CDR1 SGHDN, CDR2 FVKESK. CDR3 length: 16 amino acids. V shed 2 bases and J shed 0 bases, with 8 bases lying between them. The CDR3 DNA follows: TGTGCCAGCAGCCAATTCCAGGGCTCCTATAATTCACCCCTCCACTTT. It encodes CASSQFQGSYNSPLHF.

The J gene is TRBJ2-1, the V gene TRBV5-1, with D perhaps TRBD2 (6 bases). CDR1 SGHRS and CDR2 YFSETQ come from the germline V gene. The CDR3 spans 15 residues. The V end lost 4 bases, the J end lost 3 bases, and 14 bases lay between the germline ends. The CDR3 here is CASSPKTSYYNEQFF. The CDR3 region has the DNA TGCGCCAGCAGCCCGAAGACTAGTTACTACAATGAGCAGTTCTTC. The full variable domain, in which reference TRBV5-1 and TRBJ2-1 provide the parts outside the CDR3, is KAGVTQTPRYLIKTRGQQVTLSCSPISGHRSVSWYQQTPGQGLQFLFEYFSETQRNKGNFPGRFSGRQFSNSRSEMNVSTLELGDSALYLCASSPKTSYYNEQFFGPGTRLTVL.

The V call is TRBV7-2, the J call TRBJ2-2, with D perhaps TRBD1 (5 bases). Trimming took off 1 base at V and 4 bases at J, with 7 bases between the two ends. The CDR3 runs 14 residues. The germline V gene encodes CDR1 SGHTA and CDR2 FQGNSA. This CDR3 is CASSLGQGTGELFF. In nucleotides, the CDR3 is TGTGCCAGCAGCTTAGGGCAGGGCACCGGGGAGCTGTTTTTT.

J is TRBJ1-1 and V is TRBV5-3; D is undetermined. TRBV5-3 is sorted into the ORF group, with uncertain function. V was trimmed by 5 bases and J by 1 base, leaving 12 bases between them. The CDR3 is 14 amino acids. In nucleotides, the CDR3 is TGTGCCAGAAGGTCGCAGGAAACGAACACTGAAGCTTTCTTT. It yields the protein CARRSQETNTEAFF.

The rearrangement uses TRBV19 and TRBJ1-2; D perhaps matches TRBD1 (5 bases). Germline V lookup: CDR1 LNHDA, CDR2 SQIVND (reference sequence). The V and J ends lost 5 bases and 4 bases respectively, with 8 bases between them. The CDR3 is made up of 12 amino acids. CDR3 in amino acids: CASSLTGYGYTF. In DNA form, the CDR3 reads TGTGCCAGTAGTCTCACAGGCTATGGCTACACCTTC.

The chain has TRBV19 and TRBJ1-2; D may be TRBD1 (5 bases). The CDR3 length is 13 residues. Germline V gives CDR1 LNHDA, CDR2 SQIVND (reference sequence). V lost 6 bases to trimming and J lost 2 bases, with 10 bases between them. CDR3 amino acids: CASRARGNYGYTF. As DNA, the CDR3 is TGTGCCAGTAGGGCCCGGGGGAACTATGGCTACACCTTC.

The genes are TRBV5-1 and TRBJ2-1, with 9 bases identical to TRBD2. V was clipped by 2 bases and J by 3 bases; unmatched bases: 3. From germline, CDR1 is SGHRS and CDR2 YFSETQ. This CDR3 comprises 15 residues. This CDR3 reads CASSFQRGDYNEQFF. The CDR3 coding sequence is TGCGCCAGCAGCTTCCAGCGGGGGGACTACAATGAGCAGTTCTTC.

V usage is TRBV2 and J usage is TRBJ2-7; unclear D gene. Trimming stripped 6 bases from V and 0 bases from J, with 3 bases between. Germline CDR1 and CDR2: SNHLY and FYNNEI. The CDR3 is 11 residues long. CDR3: CASSSSYEQYF. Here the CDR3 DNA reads TGTGCCAGCAGCTCCTCCTACGAGCAGTACTTC.

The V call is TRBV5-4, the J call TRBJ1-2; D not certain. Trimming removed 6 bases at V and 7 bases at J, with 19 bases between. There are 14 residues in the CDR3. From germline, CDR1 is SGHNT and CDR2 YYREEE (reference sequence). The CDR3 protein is CASKSEGPGVGYTF. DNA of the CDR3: TGTGCCAGCAAGTCGGAGGGCCCGGGAGTTGGCTACACCTTC.

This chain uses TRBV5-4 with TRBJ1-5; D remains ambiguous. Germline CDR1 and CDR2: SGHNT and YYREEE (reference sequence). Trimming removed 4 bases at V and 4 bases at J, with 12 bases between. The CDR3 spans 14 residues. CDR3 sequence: CASSALGVNQPQHF. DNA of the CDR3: TGTGCCAGCAGCGCACTCGGAGTTAATCAGCCCCAGCATTTT. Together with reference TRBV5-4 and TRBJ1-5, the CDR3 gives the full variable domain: ETGVTQSPTHLIKTRGQQVTLRCSSQSGHNTVSWYQQALGQGPQFIFQYYREEENGRGNFPPRFSGLQFPNYSSELNVNALELDDSALYLCASSALGVNQPQHFGDGTRLSIL.

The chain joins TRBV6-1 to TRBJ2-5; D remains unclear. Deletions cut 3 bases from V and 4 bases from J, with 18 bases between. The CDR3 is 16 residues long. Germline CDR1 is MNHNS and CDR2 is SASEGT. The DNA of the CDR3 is TGTGCCAGCAGTGAGTTTTCACCCCGAACGGGAGAGACCCAGTACTTC. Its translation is CASSEFSPRTGETQYF.

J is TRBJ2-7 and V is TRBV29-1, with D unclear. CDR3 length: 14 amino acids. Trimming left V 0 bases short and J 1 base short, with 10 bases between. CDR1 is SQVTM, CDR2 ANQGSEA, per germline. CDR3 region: CSVEDRRRSYEQYF. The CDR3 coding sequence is TGCAGCGTTGAAGATCGCCGCAGGTCCTACGAGCAGTACTTC.

Here the CDR3 reads CASSQRQGEYEQYF. The CDR3 coding sequence is TGCGCCAGCAGCCAAAGACAGGGTGAATACGAGCAGTACTTC. The genes are TRBV5-1 and TRBJ2-7, with 7 bases matching TRBD1. Unmatched junction bases numbered 8, after V lost 4 bases and J lost 4 bases. Germline V gene sequence: CDR1 SGHRS, CDR2 YFSETQ. CDR3 length: 14 residues.

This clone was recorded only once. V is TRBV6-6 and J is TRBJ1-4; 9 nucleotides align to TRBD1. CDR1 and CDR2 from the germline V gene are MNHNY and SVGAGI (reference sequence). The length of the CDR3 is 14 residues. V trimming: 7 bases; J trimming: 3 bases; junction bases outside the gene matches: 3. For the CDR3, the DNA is TGTGCCAGCACCGGACAGGGGTCTAATGAAAAACTGTTTTTT. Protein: CASTGQGSNEKLFF.